Listed below are T cell receptor beta chains from one sample, sequenced in a study of technical replicates of blood from a handful of donors. Data came from immunoSEQ multiplex PCR; TCRdb stores just in-frame clones and leaves some out. The sample includes about 72,000 clones, nearly 97% of them seen just once. Material: T cells isolated from PBMCs. Source of these receptors: a human donor in good health. CDR3s include the opening cysteine and the closing phenylalanine or tryptophan. The order of the fields is V gene, clone size, J gene, CDR3 protein. Clone size appears in some rows only: once, few, many, or a class for an expanded clone.

TRBV27	-	TRBJ1-6	CASSPLTGGNSPLHF
TRBV28	-	TRBJ2-7	CASSTIGRGEQYF
TRBV21-1	medium-sized	TRBJ1-2	CASSPRWWRQGRDYGYTF
TRBV7-6	-	TRBJ1-4	CASSPRRTDEKLFF
TRBV18	-	TRBJ2-3	CASSPLSTSTDTQYF
TRBV7-9	-	TRBJ2-5	CASSYGQGHGETQYF
TRBV9	few	TRBJ2-7	CASSVAAGTGAYEQYF
TRBV19	-	TRBJ1-2	CASSIGTGRYGYTF
TRBV28	-	TRBJ2-7	CASRGTVDIYEQYF
TRBV28	-	TRBJ2-3	CARIWTSGDTDTQYF
TRBV4-2	-	TRBJ2-3	CASSQERGDTQYF
TRBV6-1	-	TRBJ1-2	CASSEYFSDYTF
TRBV27	few	TRBJ1-1	CASSLTGTGRNTEAFF
TRBV12-5	-	TRBJ2-1	CASGLVQIAGGPPNEQFF
TRBV6-6	-	TRBJ2-7	CASSYSLAGGYEQYF
TRBV6-6	once	TRBJ2-7	CASSYGEDGHEQYF
TRBV19	-	TRBJ2-7	CASSPSRDRAEQYF